This T cell receptor (beta chain) comes out of a study of cytomegalovirus exposure and HLA in healthy donors. Study-wide findings and caveats: The majority of TCR sequences were rare, yet some public TCRs appeared in many donors. According to reports, the classifier identified cytomegalovirus status with high specificity and sensitivity. It is likely that the observed cluster of highly shared sequence variants was a sequencing artifact.

The germline V and J ends were trimmed by 3 bases and 2 bases, with 9 bases remaining between them. This CDR3 has 14 amino acids. Germline V CDR1 and CDR2: SNHLY, FYNNEI. This PCR relied on a set of 60 Vbeta primers and 13 Jbeta primers. Under the authors' procedure: In a later analysis, 75 million to 95 million unique TCR beta chains included roughly 11 million shared by two or more donors. Data came from immunoSEQ multiplex PCR; TCRdb stores just in-frame clones and leaves some out. The D gene and trimming were derived from the DNA, and the V and J assignments and clone size from that table. The table lists under 140,000 clones, around 76% of them singletons. Comment on this clone: What it binds is not known.

The sample was PBMCs. The chain has TRBV2 and TRBJ2-3; D is ambiguous. The clonotype comes from a man younger than 45 in good health and CMV-seropositive. DNA for the CDR3: TGTGCCAGCAGTGACAGGTTAACCACAGATACGCAGTATTTT. Protein product: CASSDRLTTDTQYF.